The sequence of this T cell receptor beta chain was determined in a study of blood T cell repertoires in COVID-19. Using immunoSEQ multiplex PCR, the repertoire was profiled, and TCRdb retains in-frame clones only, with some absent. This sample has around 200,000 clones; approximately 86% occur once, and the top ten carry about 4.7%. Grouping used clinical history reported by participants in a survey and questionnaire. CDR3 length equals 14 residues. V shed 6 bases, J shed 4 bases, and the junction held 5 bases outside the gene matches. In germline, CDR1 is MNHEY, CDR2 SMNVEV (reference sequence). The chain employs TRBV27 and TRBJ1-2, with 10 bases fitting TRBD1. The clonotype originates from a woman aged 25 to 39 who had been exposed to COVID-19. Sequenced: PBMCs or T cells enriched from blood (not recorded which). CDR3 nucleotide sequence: TGTGCCAGCAGCGTGACAGGGGGCTTCTATGGCTACACCTTC. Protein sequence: CASSVTGGFYGYTF.